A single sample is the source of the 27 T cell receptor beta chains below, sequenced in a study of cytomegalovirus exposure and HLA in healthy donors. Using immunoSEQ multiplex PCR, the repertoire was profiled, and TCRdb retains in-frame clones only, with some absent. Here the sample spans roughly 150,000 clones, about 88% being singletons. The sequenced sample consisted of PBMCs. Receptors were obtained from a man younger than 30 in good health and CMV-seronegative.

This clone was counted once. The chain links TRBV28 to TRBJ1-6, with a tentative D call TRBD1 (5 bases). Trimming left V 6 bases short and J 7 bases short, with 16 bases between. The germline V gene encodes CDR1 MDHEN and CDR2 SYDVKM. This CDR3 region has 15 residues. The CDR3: CASRPNGAGNSPLHF. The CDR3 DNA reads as TGTGCCAGCAGACCGAACGGGGCGGGGAATTCACCCCTCCACTTT.

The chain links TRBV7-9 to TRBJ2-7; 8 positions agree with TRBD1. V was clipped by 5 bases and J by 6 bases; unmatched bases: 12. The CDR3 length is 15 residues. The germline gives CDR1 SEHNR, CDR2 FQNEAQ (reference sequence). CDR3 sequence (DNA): TGTGCCAGCAGCACAGGACAGGGAACAACTTCCGAGCAGTACTTC. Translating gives CASSTGQGTTSEQYF.

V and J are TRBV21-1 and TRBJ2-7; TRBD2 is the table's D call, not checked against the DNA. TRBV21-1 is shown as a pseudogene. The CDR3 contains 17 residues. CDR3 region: CASSKALLEHEHYEQYF. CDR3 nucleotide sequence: TGTGCCAGCAGCAAAGCCCTGTTGGAGCATGAACACTACGAGCAGTACTTC.

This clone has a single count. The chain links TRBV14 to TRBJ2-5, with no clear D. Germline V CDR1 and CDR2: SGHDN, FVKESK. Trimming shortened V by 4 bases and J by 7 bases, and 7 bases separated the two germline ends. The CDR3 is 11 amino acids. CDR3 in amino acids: CASSLARTQYF. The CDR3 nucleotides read TGTGCCAGCAGCCTCGCCAGGACCCAGTACTTC.

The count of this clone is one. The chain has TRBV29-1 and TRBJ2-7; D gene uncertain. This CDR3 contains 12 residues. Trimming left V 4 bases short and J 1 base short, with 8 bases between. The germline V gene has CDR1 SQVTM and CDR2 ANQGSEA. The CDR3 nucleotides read TGCAGCGTTGGACAAGAGTCCTACGAGCAGTACTTC. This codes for CSVGQESYEQYF.

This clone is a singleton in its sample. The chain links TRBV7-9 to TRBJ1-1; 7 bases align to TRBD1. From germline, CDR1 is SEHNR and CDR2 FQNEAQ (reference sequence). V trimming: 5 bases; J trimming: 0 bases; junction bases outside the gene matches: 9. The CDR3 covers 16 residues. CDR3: CASSLRQGTLNTEAFF. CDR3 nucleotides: TGTGCCAGCAGCCTCAGACAGGGCACTTTGAACACTGAAGCTTTCTTT.

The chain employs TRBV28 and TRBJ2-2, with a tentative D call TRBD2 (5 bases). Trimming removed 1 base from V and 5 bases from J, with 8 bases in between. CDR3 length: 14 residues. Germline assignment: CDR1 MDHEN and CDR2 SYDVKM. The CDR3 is CASSLSPGTGELFF. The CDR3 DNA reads TGTGCCAGCAGTTTATCCCCGGGGACCGGGGAGCTGTTTTTT.

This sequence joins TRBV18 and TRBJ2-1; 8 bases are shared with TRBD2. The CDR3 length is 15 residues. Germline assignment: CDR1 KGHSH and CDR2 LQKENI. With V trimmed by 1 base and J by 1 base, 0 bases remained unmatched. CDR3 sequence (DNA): TGTGCCAGCTCACCACTAGCGGGGTCCTACAATGAGCAGTTCTTC. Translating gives CASSPLAGSYNEQFF. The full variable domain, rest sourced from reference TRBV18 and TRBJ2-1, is NAGVMQNPRHLVRRRGQEARLRCSPMKGHSHVYWYRQLPEEGLKFMVYLQKENIIDESGMPKERFSAEFPKEGPSILRIQQVVRGDSAAYFCASSPLAGSYNEQFFGPGTRLTVL.

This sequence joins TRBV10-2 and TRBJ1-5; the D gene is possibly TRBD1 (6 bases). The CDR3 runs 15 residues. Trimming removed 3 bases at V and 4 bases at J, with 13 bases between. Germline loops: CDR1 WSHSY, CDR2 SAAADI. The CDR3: CASSEPQQGNQPQHF. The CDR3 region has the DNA TGCGCCAGCAGTGAACCCCAGCAGGGGAATCAGCCCCAGCATTTT.

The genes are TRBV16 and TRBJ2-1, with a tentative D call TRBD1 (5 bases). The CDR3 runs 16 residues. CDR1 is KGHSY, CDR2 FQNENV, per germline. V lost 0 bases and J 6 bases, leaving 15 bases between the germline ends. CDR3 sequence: CASSQSYRLQTNEQFF. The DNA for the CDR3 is TGTGCCAGCAGCCAATCTTACAGGCTTCAAACCAATGAGCAGTTCTTC.

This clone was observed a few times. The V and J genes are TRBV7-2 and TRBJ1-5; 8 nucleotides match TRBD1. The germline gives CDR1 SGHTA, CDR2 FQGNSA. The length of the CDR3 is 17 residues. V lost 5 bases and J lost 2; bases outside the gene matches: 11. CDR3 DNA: TGTGCCAGCAGCCGCAATGACAGGGGAGGGGGCAATCAGCCCCAGCATTTT. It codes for CASSRNDRGGGNQPQHF.

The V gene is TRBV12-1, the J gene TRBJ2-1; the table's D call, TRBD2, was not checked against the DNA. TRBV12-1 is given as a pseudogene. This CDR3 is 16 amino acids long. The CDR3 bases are TGTGCCAGCTACATCGGACGGGAGACGGAGGACAATGAGCAGTTCTTC. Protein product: CASYIGRETEDNEQFF.

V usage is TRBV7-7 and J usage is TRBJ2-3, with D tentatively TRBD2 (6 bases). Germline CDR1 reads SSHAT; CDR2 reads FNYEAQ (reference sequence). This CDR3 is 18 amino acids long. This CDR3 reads CASGPGVRSGESTDTQYF. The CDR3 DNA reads TGTGCTAGCGGTCCGGGGGTACGGTCGGGGGAGAGCACAGATACGCAGTATTTT. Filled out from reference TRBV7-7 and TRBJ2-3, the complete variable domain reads GAGVSQSPRYKVTKRGQDVTLRCDPISSHATLYWYQQALGQGPEFLTYFNYEAQPDKSGLPSDRFSAERPEGSISTLTIQRTEQRDSAMYRCASGPGVRSGESTDTQYFGPGTRLTVL.

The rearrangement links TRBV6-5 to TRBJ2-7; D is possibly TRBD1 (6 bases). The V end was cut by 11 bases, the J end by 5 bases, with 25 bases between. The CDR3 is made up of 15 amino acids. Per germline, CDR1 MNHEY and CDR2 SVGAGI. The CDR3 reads CASQHRDLNPNEQYF. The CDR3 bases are TGTGCCTCCCAACACAGGGACCTCAACCCTAACGAGCAGTACTTC.

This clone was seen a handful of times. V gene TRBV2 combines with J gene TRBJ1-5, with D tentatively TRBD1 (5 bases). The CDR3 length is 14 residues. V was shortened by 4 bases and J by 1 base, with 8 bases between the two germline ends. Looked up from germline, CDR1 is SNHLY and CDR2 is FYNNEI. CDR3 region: CASSGRVSNQPQHF. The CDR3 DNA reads TGTGCCAGCAGTGGCAGGGTCAGCAATCAGCCCCAGCATTTT.

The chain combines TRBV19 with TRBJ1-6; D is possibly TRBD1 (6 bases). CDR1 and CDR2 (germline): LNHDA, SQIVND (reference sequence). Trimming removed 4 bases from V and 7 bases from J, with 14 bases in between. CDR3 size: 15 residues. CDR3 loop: CASSSSTGLNSPLHF. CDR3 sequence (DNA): TGTGCCAGTAGTAGTTCCACAGGGCTAAATTCACCCCTCCACTTT.

The CDR3 is CASSLGGSGYEQYV. In DNA form, the CDR3 reads TGTGCCAGCAGCTTAGGGGGTTCGGGGTACGAGCAGTACGTC. The chain links TRBV7-9 to TRBJ2-7, with D possibly being TRBD2 (5 bases). CDR1 is SEHNR and CDR2 is FQNEAQ in the germline V gene (reference sequence). The CDR3 sequence is 14 residues long. V was shortened by 1 base and J by 4 bases, with 11 bases between the two germline ends.

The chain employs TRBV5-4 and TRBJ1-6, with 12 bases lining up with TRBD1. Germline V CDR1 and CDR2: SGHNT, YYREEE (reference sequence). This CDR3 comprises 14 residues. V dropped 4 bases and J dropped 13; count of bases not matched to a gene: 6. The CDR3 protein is CASSQGQGATPLHF. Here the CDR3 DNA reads TGTGCCAGCAGCCAGGGACAGGGGGCGACCCCCCTCCACTTT.

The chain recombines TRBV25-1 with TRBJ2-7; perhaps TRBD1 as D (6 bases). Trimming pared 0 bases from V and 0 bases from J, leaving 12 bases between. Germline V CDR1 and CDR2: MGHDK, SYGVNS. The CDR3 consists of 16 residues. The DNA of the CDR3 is TGTGCCAGCAGTGAATATGGCAGGGGACCCTCCTACGAGCAGTACTTC. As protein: CASSEYGRGPSYEQYF.

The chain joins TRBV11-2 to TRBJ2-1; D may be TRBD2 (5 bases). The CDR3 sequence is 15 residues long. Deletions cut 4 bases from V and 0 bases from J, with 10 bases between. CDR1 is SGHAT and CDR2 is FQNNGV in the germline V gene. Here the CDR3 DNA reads TGTGCCAGCAGCTCAGCGGCGAGCTCCTACAATGAGCAGTTCTTC. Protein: CASSSAASSYNEQFF.

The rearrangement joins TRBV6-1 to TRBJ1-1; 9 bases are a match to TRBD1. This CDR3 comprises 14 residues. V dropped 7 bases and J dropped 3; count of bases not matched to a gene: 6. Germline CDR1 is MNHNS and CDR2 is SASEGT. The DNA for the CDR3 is TGTGCCAGCACTGTGGACAGGGGCGACACTGAAGCTTTCTTT. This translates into CASTVDRGDTEAFF.

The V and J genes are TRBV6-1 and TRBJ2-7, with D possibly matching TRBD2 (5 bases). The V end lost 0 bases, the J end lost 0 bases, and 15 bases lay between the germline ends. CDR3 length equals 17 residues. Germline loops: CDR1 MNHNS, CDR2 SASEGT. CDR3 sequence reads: CASSEAAGGPSSYEQYV. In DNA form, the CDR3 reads TGTGCCAGCAGTGAAGCCGCAGGAGGTCCTAGCTCCTACGAGCAGTACGTC.

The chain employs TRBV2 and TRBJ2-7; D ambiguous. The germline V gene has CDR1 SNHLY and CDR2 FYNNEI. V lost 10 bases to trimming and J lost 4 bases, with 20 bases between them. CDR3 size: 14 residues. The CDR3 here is CATQINRLSYEQYV. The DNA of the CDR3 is TGTGCCACCCAAATCAATAGACTCTCATACGAGCAGTACGTC.

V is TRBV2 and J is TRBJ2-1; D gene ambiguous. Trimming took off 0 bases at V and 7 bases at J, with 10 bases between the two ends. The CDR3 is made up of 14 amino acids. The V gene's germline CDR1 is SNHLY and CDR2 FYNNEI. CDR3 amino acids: CASSEAFSTNEQFF. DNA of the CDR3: TGTGCCAGCAGTGAAGCTTTTTCGACAAATGAGCAGTTCTTC.

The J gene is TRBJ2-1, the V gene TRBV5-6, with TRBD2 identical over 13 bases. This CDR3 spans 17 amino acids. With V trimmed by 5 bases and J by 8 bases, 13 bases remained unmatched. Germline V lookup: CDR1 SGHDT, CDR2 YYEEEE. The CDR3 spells CASRIDKLAGGRDEQFF. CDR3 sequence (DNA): TGTGCCAGCAGAATTGATAAACTAGCGGGGGGGAGAGATGAGCAGTTCTTC.

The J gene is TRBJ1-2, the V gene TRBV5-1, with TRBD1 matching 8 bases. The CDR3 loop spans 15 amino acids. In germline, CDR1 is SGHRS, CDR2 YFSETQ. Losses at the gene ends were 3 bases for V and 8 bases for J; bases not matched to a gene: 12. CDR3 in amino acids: CASSSDRERGEGYTF. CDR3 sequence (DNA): TGCGCCAGCAGCTCGGACAGGGAGAGGGGAGAAGGCTACACCTTC.

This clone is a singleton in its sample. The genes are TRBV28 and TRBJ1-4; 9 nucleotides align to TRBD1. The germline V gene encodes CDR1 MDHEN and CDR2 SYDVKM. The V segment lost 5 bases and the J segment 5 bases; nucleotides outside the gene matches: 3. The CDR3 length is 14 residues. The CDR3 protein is CASSLQGANEKLFF. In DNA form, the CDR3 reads TGTGCCAGCAGTCTACAGGGGGCAAATGAAAAACTGTTTTTT.